This section outlines one T cell receptor beta chain sequence together with its context. Its antigen is not known. TCRdb re-analyzed the 5' RACE reads; it lists each CDR3 protein once, without DNA. Its table records approximately 330,000 distinct CDR3 sequences. T cells were not sorted, and total RNA was isolated straight from whole blood. Germline V gene data show CDR1 as SGHNT and CDR2 as YYREEE (reference sequence). CDR3 size: 18 residues. The data were taken from a study of monozygotic twins with inflammatory bowel disease. Study-wide results and limits: Compared with healthy twins, IBD patients shared fewer clonotypes with others, especially with disease activity.

This TCR came from a human donor with ulcerative colitis or Crohn's disease, or a healthy co-twin of an affected twin (not recorded which). The chain uses TRBV5-4 and TRBJ2-1; with no DNA, the TCRdb D assignment of TRBD2 cannot be verified. The sample was blood. CDR3 residues: CASSLEVVARGGLGEQFF.